These 9 T cell receptor beta chains came from one sample sequenced in a study of OX40 agonist ivuxolimab in advanced cancers. The table came from immunoSEQ multiplex PCR; TCRdb's copy has only in-frame clones and leaves some out. The repertoire has over 20,000 clones, around 87% of them found once; the top ten carry approximately 23%. This material consisted of CD4+ or CD8+ T cells sorted from blood, taken in a trial of the OX40 agonist ivuxolimab. These receptors all stem from an adult with an advanced solid tumor such as melanoma, head and neck, liver or kidney cancer.

V gene TRBV7-8 combines with J gene TRBJ2-5; perhaps TRBD1 as D (6 bases). Trimming took 8 bases from V and 10 from J, leaving 20 bases between them. Germline CDR1 reads SGHVS; CDR2 reads FQNEAQ. There are 13 residues in the CDR3. In DNA, the CDR3 is TGTGCCAGCGGGACATTCCGGGAATTGATCCAGTACTTC. Protein product: CASGTFRELIQYF.

The chain is built from TRBV20-1 and TRBJ2-5; D is uncertain. The germline CDR1 and CDR2 sequences are DFQATT and SNEGSKA (reference sequence). The CDR3 runs 10 residues. The V and J ends lost 7 bases and 9 bases respectively, with 12 bases between them. The CDR3: CSVGAGAQYF. For the CDR3, the DNA is TGCAGTGTCGGTGCTGGGGCCCAGTACTTC.

CDR3 sequence: CASSGDRPSPYEQYF. In DNA, the CDR3 is TGTGCCAGCAGCGGGGACAGGCCGAGCCCCTACGAGCAGTACTTC. J is TRBJ2-5 and V is TRBV7-9; 8 nucleotides match TRBD1. The DNA end is a closer match to TRBJ2-7, so the J assignment may be wrong. CDR1 and CDR2 from the germline V gene are SEHNR and FQNEAQ (reference sequence). The CDR3 spans 15 residues.

This clone was observed once. The chain carries TRBV5-4 and TRBJ1-6, with 11 bases fitting TRBD1. Per germline, CDR1 SGHNT and CDR2 YYREEE (reference sequence). Trimming at V came to 4 bases and at J to 10 bases, leaving 13 bases not matched to a gene. The CDR3 consists of 17 residues. CDR3 residues: CASSQWTGGFFGSPLHF. CDR3 in DNA: TGTGCCAGCAGCCAATGGACAGGGGGCTTTTTTGGATCACCCCTCCACTTT.

As regards this clone: The junction departs from the called germline gene at one end, perhaps through a read error. The DNA of the CDR3 is TGTGCCAGCAGCGCGACAAGCCTTCCGCGGGATTTT. This encodes CASSATSLPRDF. This chain links TRBV7-8 with TRBJ1-5; D is undetermined. The CDR3 is 12 amino acids. Looked up from germline, CDR1 is SGHVS and CDR2 is FQNEAQ. The full variable domain, rest sourced from reference TRBV7-8 and TRBJ1-5, is GAGVSQSPRYKVAKRGQDVALRCDPISGHVSLFWYQQALGQGPEFLTYFQNEAQLDKSGLPSDRFFAERPEGSVSTLKIQRTQQEDSAVYLCASSATSLPRDFGDGTRLSIL.

This clone was recorded once. The V gene is TRBV28, the J gene TRBJ1-5; TRBD1 is a possible D gene (5 bases). Trimming cost V 3 bases and J 1 base, with 7 bases left between them. The CDR3 has 14 amino acids. Germline V gene data show CDR1 as MDHEN and CDR2 as SYDVKM. CDR3 nucleotides: TGTGCCAGCAGTTTTGGGACGAGCAATCAGCCCCAGCATTTT. This encodes CASSFGTSNQPQHF.

This chain connects TRBV13 to TRBJ1-4, with D perhaps TRBD1 (5 bases). Looked up from germline, CDR1 is PRHDT and CDR2 is FYEKMQ (reference sequence). V was shortened by 0 bases and J by 8 bases, with 10 bases between the two germline ends. CDR3 length equals 14 residues. CDR3 nucleotide sequence: TGTGCCAGCAGCTTAGGCAGTGGGGGAGAAAAACTGTTTTTT. Protein product: CASSLGSGGEKLFF.

CDR3: CASSQEGGDSYNEQFF. CDR3 coding DNA: TGCGCCAGCAGCCAAGAGGGCGGGGACTCCTACAATGAGCAGTTCTTC. The V gene is TRBV4-3, the J gene TRBJ2-1, with TRBD2 as a possible D gene (6 bases). Germline-derived CDR1 and CDR2 are LGHNA and YSLEER. The CDR3 has 16 residues. Trimming cost V 0 bases and J 0 bases, with 9 bases left between them.

The chain uses TRBV29-1 and TRBJ1-2; D perhaps matches TRBD1 (6 bases). Germline V gives CDR1 SQVTM, CDR2 ANQGSEA. The germline V and J ends were trimmed by 3 bases and 6 bases, with 11 bases remaining between them. The CDR3 covers 12 residues. The CDR3 region has the DNA TGCAGCGTTGATGCAGGGGTGAATGGCTACACCTTC. It codes for CSVDAGVNGYTF.